These 14 T cell receptor beta chains were sequenced from one sample in a study of tissue T cells after allogeneic stem cell transplantation. The repertoire was sequenced with immunoSEQ multiplex PCR; TCRdb's copy has only in-frame clones and lacks some. This sample carries roughly 25,000 clones, about 70% of them seen once, and the ten largest clones take roughly 7.7%. The source material was tissue from the ileum, sampled at autopsy. The receptors shown here come from a female donor older than 55 with lung cancer.

The sample holds a few counts of this clone. The rearrangement joins TRBV9 to TRBJ1-2, with no clear D. Germline-derived CDR1 and CDR2 are SGDLS and YYNGEE. The V gene lost 0 bases and the J gene lost 7 bases, with 13 bases spanning the gap. This CDR3 comprises 14 residues. The CDR3 coding sequence is TGTGCCAGCAGCGTAGGAAACCCCACGGGTGGCTACACCTTC. Amino acid sequence: CASSVGNPTGGYTF.

The V and J genes are TRBV9 and TRBJ2-2; 7 nucleotides match TRBD1. This CDR3 spans 16 amino acids. The junction had 10 bases not matched to a gene; V was cut back by 4 bases and J by 4 bases. Germline V gene sequence: CDR1 SGDLS, CDR2 YYNGEE. The CDR3 here is CASSPRRDRSTGELFF. CDR3 coding DNA: TGTGCCAGCAGCCCACGCCGGGACAGAAGCACCGGGGAGCTGTTTTTT.

The V call is TRBV7-2, the J call TRBJ1-2; 7 bases match TRBD1. The CDR3 spans 15 residues. The germline V gene has CDR1 SGHTA and CDR2 FQGNSA. The V segment lost 2 bases and the J segment 2 bases; nucleotides outside the gene matches: 5. This CDR3 is CASSLNQGGNYGYTF. The CDR3 bases are TGTGCCAGCAGCTTAAACCAGGGGGGAAACTATGGCTACACCTTC. Filled out from reference TRBV7-2 and TRBJ1-2, the complete variable domain reads GAGVSQSPSNKVTEKGKDVELRCDPISGHTALYWYRQSLGQGLEFLIYFQGNSAPDKSGLPSDRFSAERTGGSVSTLTIQRTQQEDSAVYLCASSLNQGGNYGYTFGSGTRLTVV.

The chain links TRBV19 to TRBJ2-2; maybe TRBD2 (6 bases). This CDR3 spans 15 amino acids. In germline, CDR1 is LNHDA, CDR2 SQIVND (reference sequence). V was clipped by 1 base and J by 5 bases, with 11 bases between them. The CDR3 DNA sequence: TGTGCCAGTAGTATAGCCGGGAGTAATACCGGGGAGCTGTTTTTT. The encoded protein is CASSIAGSNTGELFF.

J is TRBJ1-5 and V is TRBV7-8, with D maybe TRBD1 (6 bases). Between the trimmed V and J ends, which lost 3 bases and 10 bases, there was a span of 16 bases. The CDR3 covers 14 residues. Germline V gives CDR1 SGHVS, CDR2 FQNEAQ. For the CDR3, the DNA is TGTGCCAGCAGCTTGACAGGCCCGGGTAGACCCCAGCATTTT. It yields the protein CASSLTGPGRPQHF.

This clone was observed a few times. This chain joins TRBV4-2 and TRBJ1-5, with TRBD1 as a possible D gene (6 bases). V lost 0 bases and J lost 4, with 10 bases in between. This CDR3 has 15 residues. The germline V gene has CDR1 LGHNA and CDR2 YNFKEQ. DNA of the CDR3: TGTGCCAGCAGCCAAGAGGACAGTGATAATCAGCCCCAGCATTTT. Translation gives CASSQEDSDNQPQHF.

The chain uses TRBV5-5 and TRBJ2-3, with TRBD2 identical over 8 bases. Trimming cost V 1 base and J 1 base; bases outside gene matches: 2. CDR1 is SGHKS and CDR2 is YYEKEE in the germline V gene (reference sequence). This CDR3 contains 15 residues. Here the CDR3 reads CASSLRAGGTDTQYF. The CDR3 DNA is TGTGCCAGCAGCTTGCGAGCGGGGGGCACAGATACGCAGTATTTT.

V is TRBV28 and J is TRBJ2-5; 9 bases align to TRBD2. The germline V gene encodes CDR1 MDHEN and CDR2 SYDVKM. The CDR3 totals 13 residues. The CDR3, as DNA: TGTGTTACGACGGCGGGGGGGTCAGAGACCCAGTACTTC. Its protein is CVTTAGGSETQYF.

This clone was found once. The rearrangement joins TRBV19 to TRBJ1-2, with 7 bases lining up with TRBD1. Germline CDR1 is LNHDA and CDR2 is SQIVND (reference sequence). The V segment lost 8 bases and the J segment 4 bases; nucleotides outside the gene matches: 16. The length of the CDR3 is 16 residues. The CDR3 sequence: CASRPGQTPTGYGYTF. CDR3 sequence (DNA): TGTGCCAGTCGGCCGGGACAGACACCCACGGGCTATGGCTACACCTTC.

This clone was observed a handful of times. The V call is TRBV6-5, the J call TRBJ1-3; 10 bases are a match to TRBD1. The V gene's germline CDR1 is MNHEY and CDR2 SVGAGI. Trimming took 0 bases from V and 4 from J; bases not matched to a gene: 3. This CDR3 comprises 16 residues. The CDR3 sequence: CASSYSPGQGGNTIYF. DNA for the CDR3: TGTGCCAGCAGTTACTCTCCGGGACAGGGGGGAAACACCATATATTTT.

The chain is built from TRBV11-2 and TRBJ2-3, with D uncertain. Deletions cut 6 bases from V and 6 bases from J, with 4 bases between. The CDR3 is 10 residues long. The germline CDR1 and CDR2 sequences are SGHAT and FQNNGV. CDR3 nucleotide sequence: TGTGCCAGCAGTCACGATACGCAGTATTTT. Translating gives CASSHDTQYF.

The V call is TRBV30, the J call TRBJ2-1; TRBD1 matches 9 bases. CDR1 and CDR2 from the germline V gene are GTSNPN and SVGIG (reference sequence). J gave up 7 bases and V 0 bases, and 16 bases lay outside the gene matches. The CDR3 spans 18 residues. The CDR3 region has the DNA TGTGCCTGGAGTGTATGGACTTTAGGGGGACAGGGAGGAAATGAGCAGTTCTTC. As protein: CAWSVWTLGGQGGNEQFF. Combining the CDR3 with reference TRBV30 and TRBJ2-1 gives the whole variable domain SQTIHQWPATLVQPVGSPLSLECTVEGTSNPNLYWYRQAAGRGLQLLFYSVGIGQISSEVPQNLSASRPQDRQFILSSKKLLLSDSGFYLCAWSVWTLGGQGGNEQFFGPGTRLTVL.

The chain couples TRBV4-1 to TRBJ2-2; the D gene could be TRBD1 or TRBD2 (5 bases each). Trimming cost V 2 bases and J 5 bases, with 9 bases left between them. From germline, CDR1 is MGHRA and CDR2 YSYEKL. CDR3 size: 14 residues. CDR3 amino acids: CASSQTGGTGELFF. CDR3 coding DNA: TGCGCCAGCAGCCAAACTGGGGGAACCGGGGAGCTGTTTTTT.

This clone has a single count. The chain combines TRBV7-2 with TRBJ2-3, with a possible D match to TRBD1 (5 bases). Trimming left V 0 bases short and J 4 bases short, with 8 bases between. Germline-derived CDR1 and CDR2 are SGHTA and FQGNSA. CDR3 length: 14 residues. The CDR3 DNA reads TGTGCCAGCAGCTTAGCGCAGGGCCCAGATACGCAGTATTTT. This translates into CASSLAQGPDTQYF.